This T cell receptor (beta chain) came from a study of shared clonotypes between healthy human individuals. Whole-study results and caveats: Sharing of clonotypes among donors was expected to vary with sequencing depth.

Genomic DNA per cell subset filled all wells of several immunoSEQ plates. Libraries were prepared by immunoSEQ multiplex PCR; TCRdb keeps only in-frame clonotypes and omits some of them. The sample consists of a few million clones, approximately 95% of them appearing once. Healthy and HIV-negative, the adult donors had no recent acute infections or vaccinations. Partitioning of CD4+ cells yielded a CD45RA+ naive subset and a CD45RA-negative memory subset. As for this clone: Its target is not known. The germline gene is not matched at one end of the junction; a read error may be the cause.

The clonotype was recovered from a young man in good health. The sample consisted of naive CD4+ T cells sorted from blood. Specified subset: CD45RA+ positively selected.

This CDR3 reads CASSPGHPATRGF. The CDR3 nucleotides read TGTGCCAGCAGCCCCGGACACCCAGCTACGCGAGGGTTT. The chain combines TRBV28 with TRBJ1-4; D perhaps matches TRBD1 (5 bases). In germline, CDR1 is MDHEN, CDR2 SYDVKM. The length of the CDR3 is 13 residues.